A selection of T cell receptor beta chains follows, all from one sample in a study of identical twins. TCRdb fed the 5' RACE reads into MiXCR, producing one record per CDR3 protein. The top ten hold around 13% of the sample, which has hundreds of thousands of distinct CDR3 sequences, 15% to 20% seen once. The sample was also reused in another study, on T cells expressing NK-cell markers.

Sequencing input: PBMCs. These receptors were obtained from a young woman in good health. Each CDR3 is given with its conserved first and last residue. D genes are given only for firm matches. Clone size appears in some rows only: once, few, many, or a class for an expanded clone.

clone_size d_call j_call v_call cdr3_aa cdr3_nt
. . TRBJ2-7 TRBV7-2 CASSQRTHSYEQYF TGTGCCAGCAGCCAGAGGACACATTCGTACGAGCAGTACTTC
. . TRBJ2-1 TRBV3-1 CASSPLSRSSYNEQFF TGTGCCAGCAGCCCACTCAGCAGGAGCTCCTACAATGAGCAGTTCTTC
few . TRBJ2-1 TRBV15 CATSRVKAYYNEQFF TGTGCCACCAGCAGAGTCAAGGCTTACTACAATGAGCAGTTCTTC
. . TRBJ2-1 TRBV29-1 CSVGRDTAFGEQFF TGCAGCGTGGGGCGGGACACGGCCTTCGGTGAGCAGTTCTTC
. . TRBJ1-2 TRBV6-1 CASSERGPYGYTF TGTGCCAGCAGTGAACGAGGGCCCTATGGCTACACCTTC
. . TRBJ2-1 TRBV6-5 CASSYDWDNEQFF TGTGCCAGCAGTTACGACTGGGACAATGAGCAGTTCTTC
few . TRBJ2-7 TRBV6-1 CASRFADRPEQYF TGTGCCAGCCGATTCGCAGACCGGCCCGAGCAGTACTTC
few TRBD2 TRBJ2-7 TRBV20-1 CSAKTGRGVSYEQYF TGCAGTGCAAAAACCGGGCGGGGGGTCTCCTACGAGCAGTACTTC
. . TRBJ2-1 TRBV20-1 CSARGIGRQYNEQFF TGCAGTGCTAGAGGGATCGGGCGGCAGTACAATGAGCAGTTCTTC
. . TRBJ2-1 TRBV7-2 CASSSSLEGEQFF TGTGCCAGCAGCTCCAGTTTGGAAGGCGAGCAGTTCTTC
few TRBD1 TRBJ2-7 TRBV11-3 CASSPGTGLYDRQYF TGTGCCAGCAGCCCCGGGACAGGCCTTTACGATCGGCAGTACTTC
few TRBD2 TRBJ2-3 TRBV5-1 CASGPLAGGPGDTQYF TGCGCCAGCGGGCCACTAGCGGGAGGGCCTGGAGATACGCAGTATTTT
. . TRBJ2-1 TRBV5-5 CASSPQYPNEQFF TGTGCCAGCAGCCCTCAGTACCCAAATGAGCAGTTCTTC
few . TRBJ1-1 TRBV12-3/TRBV12-4 CASEINTEAFF TGTGCCAGCGAAATTAACACTGAAGCTTTCTTT
few TRBD2 TRBJ2-7 TRBV20-1 CSASPPSGRRDEQYF TGCAGTGCTAGTCCCCCTAGCGGGAGACGCGACGAGCAGTACTTC
. TRBD2 TRBJ2-1 TRBV7-2 CASSSHSGAYNEQFF TGTGCCAGCAGCTCGCATAGCGGGGCCTACAATGAGCAGTTCTTC
. . TRBJ2-5 TRBV10-3 CAISGSGRQGGAQYF TGTGCCATCAGCGGATCCGGGCGTCAGGGAGGTGCCCAGTACTTC
few . TRBJ2-1 TRBV9 CASSMGGSSYNEQFF TGTGCCAGCAGCATGGGGGGTAGCTCCTACAATGAGCAGTTCTTC
. . TRBJ2-1 TRBV21-1 CATSGPFGQGEQFF TGTGCCACCAGTGGGCCCTTCGGGCAAGGGGAGCAGTTCTTC
many . TRBJ1-5 TRBV7-2 CASSHSLNSNQPQHF TGTGCCAGCAGCCACAGCCTTAATAGCAATCAGCCCCAGCATTTT